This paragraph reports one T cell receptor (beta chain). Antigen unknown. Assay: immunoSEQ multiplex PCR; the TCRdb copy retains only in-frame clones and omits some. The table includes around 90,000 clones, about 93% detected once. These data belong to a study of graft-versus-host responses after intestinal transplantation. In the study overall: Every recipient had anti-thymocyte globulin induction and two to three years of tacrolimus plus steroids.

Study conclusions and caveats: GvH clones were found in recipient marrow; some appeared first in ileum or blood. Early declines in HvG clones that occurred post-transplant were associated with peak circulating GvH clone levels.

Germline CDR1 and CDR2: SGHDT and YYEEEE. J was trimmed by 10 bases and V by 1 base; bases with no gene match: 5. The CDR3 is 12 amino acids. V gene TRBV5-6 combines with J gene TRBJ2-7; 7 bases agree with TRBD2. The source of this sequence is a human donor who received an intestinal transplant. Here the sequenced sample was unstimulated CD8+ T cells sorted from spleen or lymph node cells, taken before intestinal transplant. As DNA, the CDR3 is TGTGCCAGCAGCTTGCCTAGCGGACAACAGTACTTC. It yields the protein CASSLPSGQQYF.